A single sample is the source of the 22 T cell receptor beta chains below, sequenced in a study of cytomegalovirus exposure and HLA in healthy donors. Use of 60 Vbeta and 13 Jbeta primers characterized the PCR. TCRdb keeps only in-frame clones here, not all; method: immunoSEQ multiplex PCR. The sample includes about 160,000 clones. The sequenced sample was PBMCs. The source is a woman between 45 and 60 years old in good health and CMV-seronegative.

The V gene is TRBV7-9, the J gene TRBJ1-2; TRBD1 matches at 7 bases. The CDR3 loop spans 13 amino acids. V shed 4 bases and J 4 bases; nucleotides not matched to a gene: 3. The germline V gene has CDR1 SEHNR and CDR2 FQNEAQ (reference sequence). The DNA for the CDR3 is TGTGCCAGCAGCTCCGGGACAGCCTATGGCTACACCTTC. Translated: CASSSGTAYGYTF.

This sequence joins TRBV5-1 and TRBJ1-5, with no clear D. CDR1 is SGHRS, CDR2 YFSETQ, per germline. V was shortened by 1 base and J by 2 bases, with 4 bases between the two germline ends. The CDR3 has 13 residues. CDR3 sequence: CASSLYGNQPQHF. The CDR3 DNA sequence: TGCGCCAGCAGCTTGTATGGCAATCAGCCCCAGCATTTT.

The V gene is TRBV7-3, the J gene TRBJ2-1; 13 nucleotides match TRBD2. The J segment lost 8 bases and the V segment lost 5 bases, leaving 6 bases of the junction unmatched. The CDR3 spans 15 residues. Germline CDR1 reads SGHTA; CDR2 reads FQGTGA. CDR3 nucleotide sequence: TGTGCCAGCAGCAAACTAGCGGGGGGGGCGGATGAGCAGTTCTTC. This sequence encodes CASSKLAGGADEQFF.

As for this clone: The same CDR3 arises from other DNA sequences in this sample as well. This chain links TRBV18 with TRBJ1-2; TRBD1 matches at 7 bases. Unmatched junction bases numbered 14, after V lost 1 base and J lost 3 bases. The CDR3 is 18 residues long. Looked up from germline, CDR1 is KGHSH and CDR2 is LQKENI. CDR3 bases: TGTGCCAGCTCACCACTTGCGTCGGGACAGATATTTGACTATGGCTACACCTTC. Translating gives CASSPLASGQIFDYGYTF.

A note on this clone: The junction departs from germline at one end; a sequencing error may be responsible. The genes are TRBV18 and TRBJ1-1, with D perhaps TRBD1 (5 bases). CDR1 is KGHSH, CDR2 LQKENI, per germline. This CDR3 has 10 residues. The CDR3 region has the DNA TGTGCCAGCCTCGCGGGAGGGACGATTTTT. Translated, it gives CASLAGGTIF.

CDR3 sequence reads: CASSLLQGAGTDTQYF. For the CDR3, the DNA is TGCGCCAGCAGCCTTTTACAGGGGGCGGGGACAGATACGCAGTATTTT. The V and J genes are TRBV4-1 and TRBJ2-3; 9 nucleotides line up with TRBD1. V shed 4 bases and J 3 bases; nucleotides not matched to a gene: 8. Germline V gene data show CDR1 as MGHRA and CDR2 as YSYEKL. CDR3 length: 16 residues.

The chain has TRBV6-5 and TRBJ1-2; 9 bases are shared with TRBD1. The CDR3 is 14 residues long. J was trimmed by 2 bases and V by 7 bases; bases with no gene match: 5. Germline V gives CDR1 MNHEY, CDR2 SVGAGI. In DNA, the CDR3 is TGTGCCAGCACTCCGACAGGGGGGAACTATGGCTACACCTTC. The encoded protein is CASTPTGGNYGYTF.

CDR3: CAWSGPSGTEAFF. CDR3 in DNA: TGTGCCTGGAGTGGGCCGAGCGGCACTGAAGCTTTCTTT. The rearrangement joins TRBV30 to TRBJ1-1; no clear D gene. The V end was cut by 1 base, the J end by 4 bases, with 10 bases between. Germline V gene sequence: CDR1 GTSNPN, CDR2 SVGIG (reference sequence). The CDR3 covers 13 residues.

V gene TRBV4-1 combines with J gene TRBJ2-7; the match to TRBD2 covers 13 bases. Germline assignment: CDR1 MGHRA and CDR2 YSYEKL. The V and J ends lost 6 bases and 1 base, in that order; junction bases with no gene match: 6. This CDR3 is 16 amino acids long. CDR3 region: CASRPGLAGASYEQYF. CDR3 DNA sequence: TGCGCCAGCAGGCCCGGACTAGCGGGAGCATCCTACGAGCAGTACTTC.

The chain couples TRBV18 to TRBJ1-4; D uncertain. Deletions cut 2 bases from V and 0 bases from J, with 7 bases between. The CDR3 consists of 15 residues. Germline V lookup: CDR1 KGHSH, CDR2 LQKENI. The CDR3 loop is CASSPGQPTNEKLFF. DNA for the CDR3: TGTGCCAGCTCACCAGGGCAGCCAACTAATGAAAAACTGTTTTTT.

V usage is TRBV7-2 and J usage is TRBJ2-7, with TRBD1 matching over 8 bases. The CDR3 has 16 amino acids. CDR1 is SGHTA and CDR2 is FQGNSA in the germline V gene. J gave up 2 bases and V 2 bases, and 8 bases lay outside the gene matches. CDR3 protein: CASSLYAGQGTYEQYF. The CDR3 coding sequence is TGTGCCAGCAGCTTATATGCTGGACAGGGAACCTACGAGCAGTACTTC.

The chain is built from TRBV6-4 and TRBJ2-3, with 12 bases matching TRBD2. The junction had 5 bases not matched to a gene; V was cut back by 4 bases and J by 6 bases. Germline CDR1 is MRHNA and CDR2 is SNTAGT. This CDR3 contains 15 residues. This CDR3 reads CASSATSGGTDTQYF. The DNA for the CDR3 is TGTGCCAGCAGTGCCACTAGCGGGGGGACTGATACGCAGTATTTT.

This chain connects TRBV21-1 to TRBJ1-4; the listed D gene, TRBD1, was not tested against the DNA. TRBV21-1 constitutes a pseudogene. The CDR3 extends over 14 amino acids. The chain's CDR3 is CAEGTGGLNEKLFF. In nucleotides, the CDR3 is TGTGCCGAGGGGACAGGGGGTTTAAATGAAAAACTGTTTTTT.

The CDR3 region is CASSRPGQGYEQYF. The CDR3 nucleotides read TGTGCCAGTAGTAGGCCGGGACAGGGCTACGAGCAGTACTTC. V is TRBV19 and J is TRBJ2-7; 9 nucleotides align to TRBD1. Germline loops: CDR1 LNHDA, CDR2 SQIVND (reference sequence). The CDR3 runs 14 residues. J gave up 3 bases and V 4 bases, and 4 bases lay outside the gene matches. Full variable domain (missing parts from reference TRBV19 and TRBJ2-7): DGGITQSPKYLFRKEGQNVTLSCEQNLNHDAMYWYRQDPGQGLRLIYYSQIVNDFQKGDIAEGYSVSREKKESFPLTVTSAQKNPTAFYLCASSRPGQGYEQYFGPGTRLTVT.

V and J are TRBV7-9 and TRBJ2-7; 8 nucleotides agree with TRBD2. The junction had 7 bases not matched to a gene; V was cut back by 3 bases and J by 9 bases. This CDR3 contains 13 residues. The germline gives CDR1 SEHNR, CDR2 FQNEAQ (reference sequence). This CDR3 reads CASSFNREGRQYF. CDR3 nucleotide sequence: TGTGCCAGCAGCTTTAATCGGGAGGGCAGGCAGTACTTC.

The chain employs TRBV7-2 and TRBJ2-2; D remains ambiguous. V gave up 1 base and J gave up 1 base, with 4 bases separating them. Germline lookup yields CDR1 SGHTA and CDR2 FQGNSA. This CDR3 has 14 amino acids. The CDR3 DNA sequence: TGTGCCAGCAGCTTAGGACAGAACACCGGGGAGCTGTTTTTT. Translated: CASSLGQNTGELFF.

This chain uses TRBV2 with TRBJ1-1, with 7 bases fitting TRBD1. V shed 10 bases, J shed 11 bases, and the junction held 10 bases outside the gene matches. CDR3 length: 11 residues. Per the germline V gene, CDR1 is SNHLY and CDR2 is FYNNEI. This CDR3 is CAIITGTVAFF. CDR3 bases: TGTGCCATCATAACCGGGACAGTTGCTTTCTTT.

The chain carries TRBV4-1 and TRBJ1-2, with a tentative D call TRBD1 (5 bases). Germline CDR1 MGHRA, CDR2 YSYEKL. The germline V and J ends were trimmed by 1 base and 2 bases, with 8 bases remaining between them. This CDR3 is 14 amino acids long. The CDR3: CASSQVRGNYGYTF. The DNA for the CDR3 is TGCGCCAGCAGCCAAGTCCGGGGGAACTATGGCTACACCTTC.

The V gene is TRBV2, the J gene TRBJ2-7; the match to TRBD2 covers 10 bases. Germline V gene sequence: CDR1 SNHLY, CDR2 FYNNEI. The V segment lost 7 bases and the J segment 6 bases; nucleotides outside the gene matches: 15. The CDR3 loop spans 16 amino acids. Written as DNA, the CDR3 is TGTGCCAGCACCCGGGGCCGGCTAGCGGGAGTGGGCGAGCAGTACTTC. Its translation is CASTRGRLAGVGEQYF.

The chain links TRBV19 to TRBJ2-1, with 7 bases aligning to TRBD2. Looked up from germline, CDR1 is LNHDA and CDR2 is SQIVND (reference sequence). The CDR3 is made up of 13 amino acids. V dropped 5 bases and J dropped 10; count of bases not matched to a gene: 8. The CDR3 reads CASSWEGLGEQFF. CDR3 nucleotide sequence: TGTGCCAGTAGTTGGGAGGGATTGGGGGAGCAGTTCTTC.

This chain joins TRBV7-2 and TRBJ2-5; D perhaps matches TRBD2 (7 bases). CDR3 length: 15 residues. Germline-derived CDR1 and CDR2 are SGHTA and FQGNSA. The germline V and J ends were trimmed by 10 bases and 10 bases, with 28 bases remaining between them. The CDR3 loop reads CATQPQGGEARGQYF. The CDR3 DNA follows: TGTGCCACCCAACCCCAAGGGGGGGAGGCCCGGGGCCAGTACTTC.

This chain links TRBV4-1 with TRBJ1-6; D ambiguous. This CDR3 has 13 residues. The V gene's germline CDR1 is MGHRA and CDR2 YSYEKL. The V gene lost 6 bases and the J gene lost 0 bases, with 3 bases spanning the gap. The CDR3 spells CASRASYNSPLHF. CDR3 DNA: TGCGCCAGCAGGGCCTCCTATAATTCACCCCTCCACTTT.